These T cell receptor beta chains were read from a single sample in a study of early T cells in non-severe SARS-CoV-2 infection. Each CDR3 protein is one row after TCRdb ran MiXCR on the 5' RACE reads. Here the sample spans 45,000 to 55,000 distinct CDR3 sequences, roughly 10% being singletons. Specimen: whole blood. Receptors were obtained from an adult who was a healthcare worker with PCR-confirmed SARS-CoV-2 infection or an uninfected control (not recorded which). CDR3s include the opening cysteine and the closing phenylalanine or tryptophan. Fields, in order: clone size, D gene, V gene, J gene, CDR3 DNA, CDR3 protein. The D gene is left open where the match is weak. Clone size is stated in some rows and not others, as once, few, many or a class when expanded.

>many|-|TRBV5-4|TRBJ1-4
TGTGCCAGCAGCCCTCATCAGGGATCAGGCGTAAAACTGTTTTTT
CASSPHQGSGVKLFF
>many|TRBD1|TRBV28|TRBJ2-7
TGTGCCAGCAGCCCCGGCGGGGGACAGGGCTACGAGCAGTACTTC
CASSPGGGQGYEQYF
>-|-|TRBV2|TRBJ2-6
TGTGCCAGCAGTGATCACGAGGCCAACGTCCTGACTTTC
CASSDHEANVLTF
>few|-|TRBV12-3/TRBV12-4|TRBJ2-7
TGTGCCAGTAACCGGGACGGGGGAAACGAGCAGTACTTC
CASNRDGGNEQYF
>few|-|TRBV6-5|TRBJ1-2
TGTGCCAGCAGTTACCTAAGGAGGGGCGGCTATGGCTACACCTTC
CASSYLRRGGYGYTF
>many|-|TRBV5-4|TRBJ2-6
TGTGCCAGCAGCCCGGCGGAGTCCGCTGGGGCCAACGTCCTGACTTTC
CASSPAESAGANVLTF
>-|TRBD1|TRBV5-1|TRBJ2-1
TGCGCCAGCAGCTTGGATCGGACAGGCACGGATGAGCAGTTCTTC
CASSLDRTGTDEQFF
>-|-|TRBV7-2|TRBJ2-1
TGTGCCAGCTCCGGCGGGTTCTCCTACAATGAGCAGTTCTTC
CASSGGFSYNEQFF
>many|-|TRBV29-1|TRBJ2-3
TGCAGCGTTGGGGACCCAGATACGCAGTATTTT
CSVGDPDTQYF
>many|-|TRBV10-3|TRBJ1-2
TGTGCCATCAGTGAGGGGGGAATGTATGGCTACACCTTC
CAISEGGMYGYTF
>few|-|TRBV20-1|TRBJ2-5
TGCAGTGCGAGAGGGGCTTCCTCAGAGACCCAGTACTTC
CSARGASSETQYF
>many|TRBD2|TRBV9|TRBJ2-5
TGTGCCAGCAGCGTAGTAAGGGAGGGAGAGACCCAGTACTTC
CASSVVREGETQYF
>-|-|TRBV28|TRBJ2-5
TGTGCCAGCAGGCCCTCACCTCCCGAGACCCAGTACTTC
CASRPSPPETQYF
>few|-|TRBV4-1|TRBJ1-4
TGCGCCAGCAGCCAAGGAAATACAGGGAGTTACGAAAAACTGTTTTTT
CASSQGNTGSYEKLFF
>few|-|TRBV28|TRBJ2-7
TGTGCCAGCAGTACCCGGGAAAAGCAGTACTTC
CASSTREKQYF
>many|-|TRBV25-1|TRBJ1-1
TGTGCCAGCTTGCCAATCGGACTCTACACTGAAGCTTTCTTT
CASLPIGLYTEAFF
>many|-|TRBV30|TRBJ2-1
TGTGCCTGGAGTTTAAGGGGCCTTCCCTCCTACAATGAGCAGTTCTTC
CAWSLRGLPSYNEQFF
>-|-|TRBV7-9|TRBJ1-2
TGTGCCAGCAGCTTAGATTGGCAGTATGGCTACACCTTC
CASSLDWQYGYTF
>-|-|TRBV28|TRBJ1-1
TGTGCCAGCAGTTTGGTACAGGTGAACACTGAAGCTTTCTTT
CASSLVQVNTEAFF
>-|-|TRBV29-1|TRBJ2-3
TGCAGCGTTGTTGCGTCTGGAGATACGCAGTATTTT
CSVVASGDTQYF
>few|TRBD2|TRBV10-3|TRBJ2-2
TGTGCCATACCTCTAGCGGGTTCGAACACCGGGGAGCTGTTTTTT
CAIPLAGSNTGELFF
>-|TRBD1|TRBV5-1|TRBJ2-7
TGCGCCAGCAGCTTGGGGGGGACAGCAATTACCTACGAGCAGTACTTC
CASSLGGTAITYEQYF
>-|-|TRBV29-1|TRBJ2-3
TGCAGCGTTCCAATTGGGGCAGATACGCAGTATTTT
CSVPIGADTQYF
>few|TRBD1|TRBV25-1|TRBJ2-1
TGTGCCAGCAGTGACCCCGGGACAGGGGATGTTGAGCAGTTCTTC
CASSDPGTGDVEQFF
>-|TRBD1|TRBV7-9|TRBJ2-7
TGTGCCAGCAGCTTGGACAGGAATACCTACGAGCAGTACTTC
CASSLDRNTYEQYF
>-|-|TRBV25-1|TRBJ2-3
TGTGCCAGCAGTGAAGTGGGGGCCCGAGATACGCAGTATTTT
CASSEVGARDTQYF
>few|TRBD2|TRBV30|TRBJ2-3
TGTGCCTGGAGAAAAGGACGGGAGGGACCAGATACGCAGTATTTT
CAWRKGREGPDTQYF
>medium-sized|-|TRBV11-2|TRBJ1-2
TGTGCCAGCAGTTCAGGGAGCCAGACTCTGACCTACTTC
CASSSGSQTLTYF
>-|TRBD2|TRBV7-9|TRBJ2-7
TGTGCCAGCAGCTTTAGCGGGCGCTACGAGCAGTACTTC
CASSFSGRYEQYF
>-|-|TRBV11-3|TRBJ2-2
TGTGCCAGCAGCTTAGATCGGGTTGGACAGAATCGGCTAGGCCCCGGGGAGCTGTTTTTT
CASSLDRVGQNRLGPGELFF
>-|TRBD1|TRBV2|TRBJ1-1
TGTGCCACGGGTCGGGACAGGAGTAAAGAAGCTTTCTTT
CATGRDRSKEAFF
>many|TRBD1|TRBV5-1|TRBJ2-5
TGCGCCAGCAGCTTGGGAACAGGGGAAGGAAGAGAGACCCAGTACTTC
CASSLGTGEGRETQYF
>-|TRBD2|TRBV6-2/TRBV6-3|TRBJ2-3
TGTGCCAGCAGTTACGAAGCGGGAGGGATCACAGATACGCAGTATTTT
CASSYEAGGITDTQYF
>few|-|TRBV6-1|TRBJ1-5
TGTGCCAGCAGTGACGTCTCGGAACAGCCCCAGCATTTT
CASSDVSEQPQHF
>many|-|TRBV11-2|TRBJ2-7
TGTGCCAGCAGCCAAATACGTTCCAGGTCCTACGAGCAGTACTTC
CASSQIRSRSYEQYF
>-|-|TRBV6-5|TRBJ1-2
TGTGCCAGCAGTGTTGTGGGGGGGCCCTATGGCTACACCTTC
CASSVVGGPYGYTF
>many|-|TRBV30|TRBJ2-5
TGTGCCTGGAGTGTTTATGGCGAGACCCAGTACTTC
CAWSVYGETQYF
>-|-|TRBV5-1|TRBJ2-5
TGCGCCAGCAGCTCTGACAGGCTGGAGACCCAGTACTTC
CASSSDRLETQYF
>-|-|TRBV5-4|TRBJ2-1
TGTGCCAGCAGAGAACCGGGATTATACAATGAGCAGTTCTTC
CASREPGLYNEQFF
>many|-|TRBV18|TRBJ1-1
TGTGCCAGCTCACCAGGGAAAGTAGGGACTGAAGCTTTCTTT
CASSPGKVGTEAFF
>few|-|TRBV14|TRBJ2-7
TGTGCCAGCAGCCAAGTGCGCCATTCCGCCGAGCAGTACTTC
CASSQVRHSAEQYF
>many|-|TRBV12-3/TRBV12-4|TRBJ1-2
TGTGCCAGCAATGACAGACCCTATGGCTACACCTTC
CASNDRPYGYTF
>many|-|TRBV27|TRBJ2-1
TGTGCCAGCAGCCGAAGTTTAGGCGGGGCCTCCTACAATGAGCAGTTCTTC
CASSRSLGGASYNEQFF
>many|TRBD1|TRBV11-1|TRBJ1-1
TGTGCCAGCAGCCGAGAGGGCACAGGGGGCAATTGGAACACTGAAGCTTTCTTT
CASSREGTGGNWNTEAFF
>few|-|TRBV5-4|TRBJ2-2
TGTGCCAGCAGCCTGGGACTTAACACCGGGGAGCTGTTTTTT
CASSLGLNTGELFF
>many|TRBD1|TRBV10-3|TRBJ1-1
TGTGCCATCAGTGGGAGGGACAGGGGTGAAGCTTTCTTT
CAISGRDRGEAFF